This T cell receptor (beta chain) is drawn from a study of blood T cell repertoires in COVID-19. Looking at the study overall: Sample material is recorded as cDNA or gDNA derived from T cells, B-cell-depleted T cells, or PBMCs.

Participants were aged 18 to 89 years from around 26 US areas. The germline CDR1 and CDR2 sequences are SGHRS and YFSETQ. The CDR3 runs to 14 residues. Germline trimming cut 4 bases from V and 4 bases from J; bases unmatched to any gene: 7. In the original workflow: Reference gene primer amplification gave estimated nucleated cell counts. Some clones are missing from TCRdb's copy, which holds only in-frame ones; the method was immunoSEQ multiplex PCR. Clone size and V and J calls were adopted from that table, with D and trimming inferred from the DNA. The sample contains about 240,000 clones, approximately 84% of which appear only once.

The sequence came from a woman aged 40 to 49 with acute COVID-19. V and J are TRBV5-1 and TRBJ2-5; 7 bases align to TRBD1. Material for sequencing was PBMCs or T cells enriched from blood (not recorded which). Written as DNA, the CDR3 is TGCGCCAGCAGCACCGACAGGGTCCGAGAGACCCAGTACTTC. Translating gives CASSTDRVRETQYF.